This T cell receptor (beta chain) was recorded in a study of T cell repertoires in cytomegalovirus infection. Trimming cost V 6 bases and J 5 bases, with 14 bases left between them. There are 14 residues in the CDR3. Each CDR3 protein gets one entry after TCRdb re-called the reads with MiXCR. The sample lists around 750,000 distinct CDR3 sequences, 30% to 35% occurring once. Regarding this clonotype: Its antigen is not known.

V is TRBV12-3 or TRBV12-4 and J is TRBJ2-1; D may correspond to TRBD1 or TRBD2 (6 bases each). This TCR was sampled from a human donor in good health (CMV status not recorded). Some clones in this sample may be carry-over from other donors' samples. Sequenced material: cultured CD8+ T cells from PBMCs, taken from culture after CMV antigen stimulation. The DNA for the CDR3 is TGTGCCAGCAGCGAGGGGGGACTCAACAATGAGCAGTTCTTC. Amino acids: CASSEGGLNNEQFF.